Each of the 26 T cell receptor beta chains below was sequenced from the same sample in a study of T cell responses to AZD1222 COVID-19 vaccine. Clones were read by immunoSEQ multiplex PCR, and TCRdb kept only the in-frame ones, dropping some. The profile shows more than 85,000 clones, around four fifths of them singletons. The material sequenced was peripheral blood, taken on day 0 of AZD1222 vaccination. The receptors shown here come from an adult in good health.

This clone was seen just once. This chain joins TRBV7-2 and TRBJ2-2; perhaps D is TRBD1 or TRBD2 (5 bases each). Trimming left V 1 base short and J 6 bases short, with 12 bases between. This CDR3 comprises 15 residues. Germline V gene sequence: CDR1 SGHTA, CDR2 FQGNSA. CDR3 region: CASSLVPGLAGELFF. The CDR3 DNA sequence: TGTGCCAGCAGCTTAGTTCCGGGGCTCGCCGGGGAGCTGTTTTTT.

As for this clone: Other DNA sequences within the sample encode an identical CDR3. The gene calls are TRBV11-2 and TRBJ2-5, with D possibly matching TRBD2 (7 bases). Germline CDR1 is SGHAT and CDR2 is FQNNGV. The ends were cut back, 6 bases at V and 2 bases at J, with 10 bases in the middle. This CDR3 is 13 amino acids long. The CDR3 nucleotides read TGTGCCAGCAGGCGGGGGCAGCAAGAGACCCAGTACTTC. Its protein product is CASRRGQQETQYF.

CDR3 sequence: CASSLSEIAGELFF. The DNA for the CDR3 is TGTGCCAGCAGCTTATCGGAAATAGCCGGGGAGCTGTTTTTT. The chain joins TRBV7-7 to TRBJ2-2; D not certain. The CDR3 sequence is 14 residues long. Trimming took off 2 bases at V and 6 bases at J, with 10 bases between the two ends. Germline V gene data show CDR1 as SSHAT and CDR2 as FNYEAQ (reference sequence).

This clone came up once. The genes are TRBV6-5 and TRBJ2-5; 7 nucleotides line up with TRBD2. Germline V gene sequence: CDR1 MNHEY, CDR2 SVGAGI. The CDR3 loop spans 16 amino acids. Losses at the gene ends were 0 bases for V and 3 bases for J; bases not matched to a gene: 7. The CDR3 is CASSYSRASGKETQYF. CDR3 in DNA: TGTGCCAGCAGTTACTCTCGGGCTAGCGGCAAAGAGACCCAGTACTTC.

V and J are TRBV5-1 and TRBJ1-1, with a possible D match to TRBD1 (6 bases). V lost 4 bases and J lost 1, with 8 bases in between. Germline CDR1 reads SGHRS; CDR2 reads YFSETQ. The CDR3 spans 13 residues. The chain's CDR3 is CASSQDRNTEAFF. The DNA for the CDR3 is TGCGCCAGCAGCCAGGACAGGAACACTGAAGCTTTCTTT.

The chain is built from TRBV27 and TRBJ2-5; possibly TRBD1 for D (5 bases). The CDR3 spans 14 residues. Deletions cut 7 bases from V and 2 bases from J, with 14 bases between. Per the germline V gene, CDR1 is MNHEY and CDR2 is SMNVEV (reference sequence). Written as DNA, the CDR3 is TGTGCCAGCAACCGGGTGGGGCCTCAAGAGACCCAGTACTTC. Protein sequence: CASNRVGPQETQYF.

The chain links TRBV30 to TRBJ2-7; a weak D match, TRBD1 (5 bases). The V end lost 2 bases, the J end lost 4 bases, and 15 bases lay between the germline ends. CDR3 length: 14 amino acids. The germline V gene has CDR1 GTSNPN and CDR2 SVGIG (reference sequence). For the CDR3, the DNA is TGTGCCTGGAGTTGGGATAGGGGTGTTTACGAGCAGTACTTC. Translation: CAWSWDRGVYEQYF.

The CDR3 DNA follows: TGTGCCAGTAGTTCGCGACGGACTAGCGGGAGCTACGAGCAGTACTTC. Encoded protein: CASSSRRTSGSYEQYF. V and J are TRBV19 and TRBJ2-7; 13 bases map to TRBD2. This CDR3 has 16 residues. With V trimmed by 5 bases and J by 3 bases, 7 bases remained unmatched. Germline CDR1 LNHDA, CDR2 SQIVND (reference sequence).

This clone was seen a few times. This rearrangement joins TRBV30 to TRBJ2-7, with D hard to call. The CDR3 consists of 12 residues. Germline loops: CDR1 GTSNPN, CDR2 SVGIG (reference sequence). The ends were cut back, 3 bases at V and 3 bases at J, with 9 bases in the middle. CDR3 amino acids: CAWSPQIYEQYF. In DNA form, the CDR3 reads TGTGCCTGGAGCCCCCAGATCTACGAGCAGTACTTC. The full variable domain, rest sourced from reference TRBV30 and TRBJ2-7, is SQTIHQWPATLVQPVGSPLSLECTVEGTSNPNLYWYRQAAGRGLQLLFYSVGIGQISSEVPQNLSASRPQDRQFILSSKKLLLSDSGFYLCAWSPQIYEQYFGPGTRLTVT.

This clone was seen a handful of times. This chain's CDR3 is CATSDPVRQGGNEQFF. DNA for the CDR3: TGTGCCACCAGTGACCCCGTACGACAGGGTGGGAATGAGCAGTTCTTC. The J gene is TRBJ2-1, the V gene TRBV24-1; 7 bases are shared with TRBD1. Germline CDR1 reads KGHDR; CDR2 reads SFDVKD. This CDR3 spans 16 amino acids. Trimming cost V 4 bases and J 7 bases; bases outside gene matches: 12.

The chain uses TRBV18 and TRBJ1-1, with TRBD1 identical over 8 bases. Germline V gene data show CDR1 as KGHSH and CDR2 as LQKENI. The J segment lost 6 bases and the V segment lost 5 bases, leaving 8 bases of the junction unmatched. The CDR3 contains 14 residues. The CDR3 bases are TGTGCCAGCTCAGTAGGCCAGGGGGCTTCTGAAGCTTTCTTT. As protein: CASSVGQGASEAFF.

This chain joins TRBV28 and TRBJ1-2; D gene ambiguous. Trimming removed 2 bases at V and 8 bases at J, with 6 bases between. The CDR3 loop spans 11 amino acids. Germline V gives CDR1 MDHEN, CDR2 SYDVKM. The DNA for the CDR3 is TGTGCCAGCAGTTTAGCGCTGGGCTACACCTTC. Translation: CASSLALGYTF.

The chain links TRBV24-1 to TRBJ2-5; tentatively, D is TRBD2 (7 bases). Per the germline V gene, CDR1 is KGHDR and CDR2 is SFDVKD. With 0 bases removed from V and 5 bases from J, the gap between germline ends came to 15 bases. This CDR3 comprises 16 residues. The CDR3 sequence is CATSDLQFGGRETQYF. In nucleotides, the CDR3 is TGTGCCACCAGTGATTTGCAGTTCGGGGGGCGGGAGACCCAGTACTTC.

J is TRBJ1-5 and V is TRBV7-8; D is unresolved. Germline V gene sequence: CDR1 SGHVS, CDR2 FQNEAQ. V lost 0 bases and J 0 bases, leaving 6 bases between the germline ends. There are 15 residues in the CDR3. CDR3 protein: CASSLAKFSNQPQHF. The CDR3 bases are TGTGCCAGCAGCTTAGCTAAGTTTAGCAATCAGCCCCAGCATTTT.

In DNA, the CDR3 is TGTGCCAGCAGCATAGAGGTACAAGAGACCCAGTACTTC. Its protein is CASSIEVQETQYF. J is TRBJ2-5 and V is TRBV7-2, with no clear D. The CDR3 is made up of 13 amino acids. Deletions cut 5 bases from V and 2 bases from J, with 9 bases between. Per germline, CDR1 SGHTA and CDR2 FQGNSA.

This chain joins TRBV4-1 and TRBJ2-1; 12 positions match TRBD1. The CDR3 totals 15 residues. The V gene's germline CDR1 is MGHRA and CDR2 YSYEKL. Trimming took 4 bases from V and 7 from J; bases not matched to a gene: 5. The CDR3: CASSPGQGAVNEQFF. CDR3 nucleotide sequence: TGCGCCAGCAGCCCGGGACAGGGGGCAGTGAATGAGCAGTTCTTC.

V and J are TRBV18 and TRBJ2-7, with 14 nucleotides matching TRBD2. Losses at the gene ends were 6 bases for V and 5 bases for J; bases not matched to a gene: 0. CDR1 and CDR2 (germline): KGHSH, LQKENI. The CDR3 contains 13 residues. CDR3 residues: CASSGLAGDEQYF. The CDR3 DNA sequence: TGTGCCAGCTCGGGACTAGCGGGAGACGAGCAGTACTTC.

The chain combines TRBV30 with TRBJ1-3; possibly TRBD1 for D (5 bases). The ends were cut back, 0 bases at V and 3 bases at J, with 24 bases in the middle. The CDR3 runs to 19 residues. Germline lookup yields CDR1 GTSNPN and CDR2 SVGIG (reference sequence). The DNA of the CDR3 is TGTGCCTGGAGTGTACTTGTGGGAGGGCTGGGGGGAGATGGAAACACCATATATTTT. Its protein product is CAWSVLVGGLGGDGNTIYF.

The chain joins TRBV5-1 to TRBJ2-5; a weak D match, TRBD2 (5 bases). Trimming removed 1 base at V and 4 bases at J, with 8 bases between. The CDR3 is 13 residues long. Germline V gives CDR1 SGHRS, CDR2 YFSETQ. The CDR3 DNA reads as TGCGCCAGCAGCTTGACGGGGTCAGAGACCCAGTACTTC. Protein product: CASSLTGSETQYF. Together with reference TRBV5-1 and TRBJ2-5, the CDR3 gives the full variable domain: KAGVTQTPRYLIKTRGQQVTLSCSPISGHRSVSWYQQTPGQGLQFLFEYFSETQRNKGNFPGRFSGRQFSNSRSEMNVSTLELGDSALYLCASSLTGSETQYFGPGTRLLVL.

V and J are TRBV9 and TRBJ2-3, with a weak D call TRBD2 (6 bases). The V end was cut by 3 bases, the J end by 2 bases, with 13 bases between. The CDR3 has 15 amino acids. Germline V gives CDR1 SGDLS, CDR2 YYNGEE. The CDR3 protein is CASSARLGNTDTQYF. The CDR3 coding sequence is TGTGCCAGCAGCGCCAGACTAGGGAACACAGATACGCAGTATTTT.

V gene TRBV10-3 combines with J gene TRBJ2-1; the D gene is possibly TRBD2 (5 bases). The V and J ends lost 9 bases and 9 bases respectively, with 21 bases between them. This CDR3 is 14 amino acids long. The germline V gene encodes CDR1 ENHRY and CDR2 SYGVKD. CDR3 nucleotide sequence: TGTGCCATTTCCACTAGTACTGACGCGCCTGAGCAGTTCTTC. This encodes CAISTSTDAPEQFF.

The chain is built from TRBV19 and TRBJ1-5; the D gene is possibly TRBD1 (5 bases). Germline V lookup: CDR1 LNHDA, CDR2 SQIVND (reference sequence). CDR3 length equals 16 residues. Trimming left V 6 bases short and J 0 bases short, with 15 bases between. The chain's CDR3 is CASSPLARGSNQPQHF. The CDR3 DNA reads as TGTGCCAGTAGCCCCCTTGCGAGGGGTAGCAATCAGCCCCAGCATTTT.

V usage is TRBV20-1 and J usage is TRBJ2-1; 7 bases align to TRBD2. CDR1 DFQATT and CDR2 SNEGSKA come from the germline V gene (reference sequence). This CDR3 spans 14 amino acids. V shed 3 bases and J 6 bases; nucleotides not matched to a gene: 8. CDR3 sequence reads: CSASPREAGNEQFF. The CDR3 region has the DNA TGCAGTGCTAGTCCCCGGGAGGCCGGCAATGAGCAGTTCTTC.

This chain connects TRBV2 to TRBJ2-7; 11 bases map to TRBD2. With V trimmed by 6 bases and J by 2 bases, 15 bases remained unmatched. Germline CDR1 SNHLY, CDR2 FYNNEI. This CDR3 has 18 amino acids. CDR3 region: CASSATQTSGKLPYEQYF. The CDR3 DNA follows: TGTGCCAGCAGCGCTACACAGACTAGCGGGAAACTCCCCTACGAGCAGTACTTC.

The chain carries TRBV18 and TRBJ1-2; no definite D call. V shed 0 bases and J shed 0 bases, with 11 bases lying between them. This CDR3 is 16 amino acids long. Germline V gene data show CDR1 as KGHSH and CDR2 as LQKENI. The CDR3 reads CASSPPGRTTNYGYTF. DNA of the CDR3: TGTGCCAGCTCACCACCTGGGAGAACGACTAACTATGGCTACACCTTC. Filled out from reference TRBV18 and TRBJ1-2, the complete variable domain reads NAGVMQNPRHLVRRRGQEARLRCSPMKGHSHVYWYRQLPEEGLKFMVYLQKENIIDESGMPKERFSAEFPKEGPSILRIQQVVRGDSAAYFCASSPPGRTTNYGYTFGSGTRLTVV.

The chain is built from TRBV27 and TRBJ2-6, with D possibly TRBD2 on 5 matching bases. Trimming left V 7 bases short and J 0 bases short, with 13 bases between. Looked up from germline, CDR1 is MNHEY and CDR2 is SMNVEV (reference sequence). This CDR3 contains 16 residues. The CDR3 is CASTQTGSSGANVLTF. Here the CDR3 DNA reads TGTGCCAGCACCCAAACGGGAAGCTCTGGGGCCAACGTCCTGACTTTC.